A selection of T cell receptor beta chains follows, all from one sample in a study of identical twins. TCRdb redid the calling of the 5' RACE reads with MiXCR, one entry per CDR3 protein. The data contain over 600,000 distinct CDR3 sequences, roughly 20% of them singletons. In addition, the sample was reused for a study of T cells expressing NK-cell markers.

The sample taken for sequencing was PBMCs. Receptor source: a woman aged 18-29 years in good health. Both conserved end residues are part of each CDR3. Fields, in order: clone size, D gene, J gene, V gene, CDR3 length, CDR3 DNA, CDR3 protein. A D gene is named only where the DNA matches it firmly. The listing skips clone size in some rows; elsewhere it reads once, few, many or a size class.

>few|-|TRBJ2-7|TRBV7-2|11
TGTGCCAGCAGCGTACAGGTTGAGCAGTACTTC
CASSVQVEQYF
>-|TRBD2|TRBJ2-1|TRBV27|15
TGTGCCGCGGGCCGGACTAGGTTTATACTCGATGAGCAGTTCTTC
CAAGRTRFILDEQFF
>few|-|TRBJ2-5|TRBV9|14
TGTGCCAGCAGCGGGGGCAGGGATGAAGAGACCCAGTACTTC
CASSGGRDEETQYF
>-|-|TRBJ1-5|TRBV12-3/TRBV12-4|15
TGTGCCAGCAGCCAGGGACGTTTTCCCGGGCAGCCCCAGCATTTT
CASSQGRFPGQPQHF
>-|TRBD2|TRBJ2-1|TRBV6-4|15
TGTGCCAGCAGTTGGACTAGCGGGAGGGCCAGTGAGCAGTTCTTC
CASSWTSGRASEQFF
>-|TRBD2|TRBJ2-5|TRBV15|15
TGTGCCACCAGCAGAGCTCTAGCGGGGGTGGAGACCCAGTACTTC
CATSRALAGVETQYF
>few|-|TRBJ1-1|TRBV12-3/TRBV12-4|13
TGTGCCAGCAGTGTCCGCCCGAACACTGAAGCTTTCTTT
CASSVRPNTEAFF
>many|-|TRBJ2-1|TRBV9|15
TGTGCCAGCAGCGCCCGACAGGGAGGCTACAATGAGCAGTTCTTC
CASSARQGGYNEQFF
>-|-|TRBJ2-1|TRBV15|14
TGTGCCACCAGCAGAGGCAGGAGTTACAATGAGCAGTTCTTC
CATSRGRSYNEQFF
>few|-|TRBJ1-1|TRBV7-3|12
TGTGCCAGCAGCTTAATCACCGCCCGAGCTTTCTTT
CASSLITARAFF
>-|-|TRBJ2-7|TRBV7-9|12
TGTGCCAGCAGCTTAGAGGAGGCAGGGATCTACTTC
CASSLEEAGIYF
>few|-|TRBJ2-7|TRBV4-3|13
TGCGCCAGCAGCCAAGATCAAAACTACGAGCAGTACTTC
CASSQDQNYEQYF
>many|TRBD1|TRBJ1-1|TRBV5-8|15
TGTGCCAGCAGCCACGGACAGGGAGGTTTCGCTGAAGCTTTCTTT
CASSHGQGGFAEAFF
>many|TRBD2|TRBJ2-3|TRBV15|15
TGTGCCACCAGCAGAGAACTAGCGGTCACAGATACGCAGTATTTT
CATSRELAVTDTQYF
>-|-|TRBJ2-5|TRBV15|14
TGTGCCACCAGCAAAGACAACAGTCAAGAGACCCAGTACTTC
CATSKDNSQETQYF
>-|-|TRBJ2-1|TRBV12-3/TRBV12-4|12
TGTGCCAGCAGGGGGGGCCAGGGGGAGCAGTTCTTC
CASRGGQGEQFF
>few|-|TRBJ2-7|TRBV7-9|12
TGTGCCAGCAGCCATAAGGGCAACGAGCAGTACTTC
CASSHKGNEQYF
>-|-|TRBJ1-2|TRBV5-1|16
TGCGCCAGCAGCTTGGAAGGAGCCAGAATGAACTATGGCTACACCTTC
CASSLEGARMNYGYTF
>-|TRBD2|TRBJ2-2|TRBV6-5|17
TGTGCCAGCAGCTTACTTTCTAGCGGGGGGCCCTCCGGGGAGCTGTTTTTT
CASSLLSSGGPSGELFF
>-|TRBD2|TRBJ2-1|TRBV4-3|16
TGCGCCAGCAGCCAAGACGGTAGCGGGAACTACAATGAGCAGTTCTTC
CASSQDGSGNYNEQFF
>-|TRBD2|TRBJ2-7|TRBV4-1|17
TGCGCCAGCAGCCAGGAGCTAGCGGGGAGGGGGACCTACGAGCAGTACTTC
CASSQELAGRGTYEQYF
>-|TRBD2|TRBJ2-1|TRBV20-1|14
TGCAGTGCACCCGGGGGCTTCGGGGGGGATGAGCAGTTCTTC
CSAPGGFGGDEQFF
>-|-|TRBJ2-7|TRBV27|15
TGTGCCAGCAGTTTAGTTTCAACTGAGTCCTACGAGCAGTACTTC
CASSLVSTESYEQYF
>many|-|TRBJ1-1|TRBV29-1|13
TGCAGCCCCACCTTACAGGGGAACACTGAAGCTTTCTTT
CSPTLQGNTEAFF
>few|TRBD2|TRBJ2-2|TRBV6-1|17
TGTGCCAGCATCCCAGAGGGACTAGCGGGTTACACCGGGGAGCTGTTTTTT
CASIPEGLAGYTGELFF
>-|-|TRBJ1-1|TRBV9|14
TGTGCCAGCAGCGTAGAAGGGGGAGCGACTGAAGCTTTCTTT
CASSVEGGATEAFF
>few|-|TRBJ2-3|TRBV7-9|15
TGTGCCAGCAGCTTCCCGGGAAGGAGGACAGATACGCAGTATTTT
CASSFPGRRTDTQYF
>many|-|TRBJ1-1|TRBV6-5|15
TGTGCCAGCAGTTACTCGAATATCAGGGAGGATGAAGCTTTCTTT
CASSYSNIREDEAFF
>-|-|TRBJ2-1|TRBV7-9|13
TGTGCCAGCAGCTTCGGACCCGAGGGTGAGCAGTTCTTC
CASSFGPEGEQFF
>few|-|TRBJ1-1|TRBV20-1|12
TGCAGTGCTCACGGGGGTCCCACTGAAGCTTTCTTT
CSAHGGPTEAFF
>-|-|TRBJ2-4|TRBV20-1|15
TGCAGTGCTAGGGGTCAGAGGTCCGCCAAAAACATTCAGTACTTC
CSARGQRSAKNIQYF
>-|-|TRBJ2-1|TRBV4-3|15
TGCGCCAGCAGCCAAGAGCTAGCCTCCTACAATGAGCAGTTCTTC
CASSQELASYNEQFF
>-|TRBD2|TRBJ2-3|TRBV10-3|13
TGTGCCATCAGTGGACTAGCGCCAGATACGCAGTATTTT
CAISGLAPDTQYF
>-|-|TRBJ2-5|TRBV20-1|13
TGCAGTGCCCCGACTAGTTACCAAGAGACCCAGTACTTC
CSAPTSYQETQYF
>-|-|TRBJ2-5|TRBV5-1|14
TGCGCCAGCAGCTTGGGACTAGACAAAGAGACCCAGTACTTC
CASSLGLDKETQYF
>-|-|TRBJ2-3|TRBV29-1|13
TGCAGCGTTGAAGCCCACAGCACAGATACGCAGTATTTT
CSVEAHSTDTQYF
>many|-|TRBJ2-1|TRBV7-2|13
TGTGCCAGCAGCTTAACTCAGGGGTATGAGCAGTTCTTC
CASSLTQGYEQFF
>many|TRBD1|TRBJ2-2|TRBV10-2|14
TGCGCCAGCAGTCCGGGACAGTCGGCCGGGGAGCTGTTTTTT
CASSPGQSAGELFF
>-|TRBD1|TRBJ2-1|TRBV7-7|15
TGTGCTAGCAGCTTATTACAGGGGGTCGGCAATGAGCAGTTCTTC
CASSLLQGVGNEQFF
>once|TRBD2|TRBJ2-3|TRBV6-5|17
TGTGCCAGCAGTTGGCGTAGCGGGGGACTCCGCACAGATACGCAGTATTTT
CASSWRSGGLRTDTQYF
>few|-|TRBJ2-7|TRBV6-1|17
TGTGCCAGCAGCCGCCTGCCTGGGGGGCATAGATCCTACGAGCAGTACTTC
CASSRLPGGHRSYEQYF